This T cell receptor beta chain was sequenced for a study of T cells in pancreatic ductal adenocarcinoma (dated by TCRdb to about 2017). About the full investigation: To learn about the adaptive T-cell response arising naturally, investigators profiled where tumor-infiltrating CD8+ T cells, together with suppressive cells, were located within resected pancreatic ductal adenocarcinoma, how abundant they were, and what qualities they showed.

The immunoSEQ hsTCRB kit was used to amplify TCR beta CDR3 regions from genomic DNA. An Illumina HiSeq system was used for high-throughput TRB CDR3 sequencing. Concerning the study's data processing: The immunoSEQ software was used to analyze sequencing reads, and nonproductive sequences containing premature stops or frame-shifts were excluded. Clonality of the repertoire was calculated as one minus Shannon entropy normalized by log2 of the number of unique productive sequences. TCRdb limited this immuneACCESS table to in-frame rearrangements with V and J called. A share of clones is missing; checked studies link under half to unresolved V genes, and the rest is unexplained. D and trimming come from the DNA, and the V and J calls and clone size come from that table. This sample comprises over 85,000 clones, around 96% of them detected only once. The top ten clones comprise roughly 3% of the sample.

Points the paper makes about the study in general: Since most people with pancreatic cancer show up with disease that cannot be operated on, the resected cohort was biased toward the minority who had early-stage disease. Compared with tumor samples, blood samples had more total productive templates and 7.5 to 9-fold more unique clonotypes. T-cell clonality showed no significant difference between tumor and blood, with a mean clonality of about 0.112 in tumors and around 0.067 in blood. Comparisons of clonality between tumor and blood may be biased toward lower diversity because tumors are enriched in CD45RO+ effector T cells rather than naive T cells.

The pancreatic ductal adenocarcinoma patients who were selected had gone through surgery without receiving any neoadjuvant therapy. Peripheral blood was collected in heparin tubes, from which PBMCs were isolated by histopaque density gradient and cryopreserved in about 9.8% DMSO. Genomic DNA was extracted from roughly seven PBMC and nine or ten flash-frozen tumor specimens using the DNeasy Blood and Tissue Kit with Proteinase K and RNase treatment. Worth noting for this clone: This clone's antigen is unknown. No much larger clone is present one base from it, and per-base qualities are unavailable.

Including cysteine and phenylalanine, the CDR3 has 18 amino acids. Only the CDR3 part of the read is kept: 54 bases, read in frame from the first base. Trimming removed 1 base from V and 6 bases from J; the gene matches leave 15 bases unexplained. CDR1 and CDR2, looked up from the germline V gene (reference sequence), are GTSNPN and SVGIG. The sequencing sample was made of PBMCs. The receptor comes from a human donor with pancreatic ductal adenocarcinoma. Here the chain combines TRBV30 and TRBJ2-2; 9 nucleotides in the junction match TRBD2. The CDR3 amino acid sequence is: CAWSDLGRSGSGAGELFF. The base sequence is TGTGCCTGGAGTGACCTCGGTCGTAGCGGGAGCGGCGCCGGGGAGCTGTTTTTT.